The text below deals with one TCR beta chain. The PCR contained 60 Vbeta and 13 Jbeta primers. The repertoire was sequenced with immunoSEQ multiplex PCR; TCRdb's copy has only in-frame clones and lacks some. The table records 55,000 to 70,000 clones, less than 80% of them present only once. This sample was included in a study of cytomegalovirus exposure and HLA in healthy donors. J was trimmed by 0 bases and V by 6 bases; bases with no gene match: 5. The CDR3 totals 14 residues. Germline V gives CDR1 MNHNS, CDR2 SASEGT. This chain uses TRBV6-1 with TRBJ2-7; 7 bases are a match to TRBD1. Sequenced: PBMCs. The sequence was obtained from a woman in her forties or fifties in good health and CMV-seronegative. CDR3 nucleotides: TGTGCCAGCAGCTGGACAGGACTCTCCTACGAGCAGTACTTC. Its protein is CASSWTGLSYEQYF.